These T cell receptor beta chains were read from a single sample in a study of T cells after yellow fever vaccination. TCRdb re-called the 5' RACE reads through MiXCR, storing one row per CDR3 protein. The table lists hundreds of thousands of distinct CDR3 sequences, around 20% of them singletons, with 15% to 20% in the top ten. The sample was PBMCs, taken before the yellow fever booster vaccination. The receptors shown here come from a man between 18 and 29 years old who received the YFV17D yellow fever vaccine. Each CDR3 is given with its conserved first and last residue. D genes are given only for firm matches. Size values are once, few and many counts, or a class for expanded clones, and some rows have none.

-	TRBV24-1	TRBJ1-2	-	TGTGCCACCAGTGGACCCCTCGAGGGCTACACCTTC	CATSGPLEGYTF
TRBD1	TRBV9	TRBJ1-3	-	TGTGCCAGCAGCGCCCGGGACAGCTTCTCTGGAAACACCATATATTTT	CASSARDSFSGNTIYF
-	TRBV12-3/TRBV12-4	TRBJ1-3	few	TGTGCCAGCAGTTTCGGGGTCAGCTCTGGAAACACCATATATTTT	CASSFGVSSGNTIYF
-	TRBV7-8	TRBJ2-5	few	TGTGCCAGCAGCTTAATCAGGGAGGAGACCCAGTACTTC	CASSLIREETQYF
TRBD1	TRBV7-8	TRBJ1-4	few	TGTGCCAGCAGCCCGGGACAGAGCCTGTTTTTT	CASSPGQSLFF
-	TRBV7-6	TRBJ2-3	-	TGTGCCAGCAGCTTAGGACGAGGGGCGGGAGATACGCAGTATTTT	CASSLGRGAGDTQYF
-	TRBV18	TRBJ1-1	few	TGTGCCAGCTCACCAGGCATGGAGACTGAAGCTTTCTTT	CASSPGMETEAFF
-	TRBV5-1	TRBJ2-7	-	TGCGCCAGCAGCGGAGGAGGGGGCTCCTACGAGCAGTACTTC	CASSGGGGSYEQYF
TRBD1	TRBV10-3	TRBJ1-2	-	TGTGCCATCAGTGATCGGGACAGTTCCGCTATTAGCCGCTACACCTTC	CAISDRDSSAISRYTF
TRBD1	TRBV28	TRBJ1-5	few	TGTGCCAGCAGTTTAGACAGGGCATATAGCAATCAGCCCCAGCATTTT	CASSLDRAYSNQPQHF
-	TRBV4-1	TRBJ2-1	few	TGCGCCAGCAGCCCTGGGGGGGCTCGGAGCTCCTACAATGAGCAGTTCTTC	CASSPGGARSSYNEQFF
-	TRBV15	TRBJ2-4	-	TGTGCCACCAGCAGAGATACGGGGATTCAGTACTTC	CATSRDTGIQYF
-	TRBV6-5	TRBJ1-1	-	TGTGCCAGCAGTTACTCGGGCGGGGAGACTGAAGCTTTCTTT	CASSYSGGETEAFF
TRBD1	TRBV5-6	TRBJ2-3	few	TGTGCCAGCAGCTTACAGGGGCCAGACACAGATACGCAGTATTTT	CASSLQGPDTDTQYF
-	TRBV7-3	TRBJ1-4	few	TGTGCCAGCAGCTTCCGGAGGGGCGGGAAACTGTTTTTT	CASSFRRGGKLFF
TRBD1	TRBV6-5	TRBJ1-2	few	TGTGCCAGCAGGACCCGGACAGGAAACTATGGCTACACCTTC	CASRTRTGNYGYTF
-	TRBV7-2	TRBJ1-3	-	TGTGCCAGCAGCGCCTCAGGAAACACCATATATTTT	CASSASGNTIYF
TRBD2	TRBV24-1	TRBJ2-3	-	TGTGCCACCAGTGCCTCCCAGGGAGGGGCAGATACGCAGTATTTT	CATSASQGGADTQYF
TRBD2	TRBV11-2	TRBJ2-7	-	TGTGCCAGCAGCTTAGATGCGGCGGGGGATTTTTACGAGCAGTACTTC	CASSLDAAGDFYEQYF
TRBD2	TRBV7-3	TRBJ2-3	-	TGTGCCAGCAGCTTATCGGCTAGCGGGGGCACAGATACGCAGTATTTT	CASSLSASGGTDTQYF
-	TRBV7-6	TRBJ1-1	-	TGTGCCAGCAGCCAGGCAGGGAGGACTGAAGCTTTCTTT	CASSQAGRTEAFF
-	TRBV6-5	TRBJ1-2	many	TGTGCCAGCAGCCCTGGAGGGATGGGTGGCTACACCTTC	CASSPGGMGGYTF
TRBD2	TRBV12-3/TRBV12-4	TRBJ2-7	-	TGTGCCAGCAGTCACACGGGAGCGGGGGTGACCTACGAGCAGTACTTC	CASSHTGAGVTYEQYF
-	TRBV9	TRBJ2-5	-	TGTGCCAGCACTATTGGGGTATTGTCCCAAGAGACCCAGTACTTC	CASTIGVLSQETQYF
-	TRBV7-2	TRBJ1-3	-	TGTGCCACCCAGTCCGGGGGTGGAAACACCATATATTTT	CATQSGGGNTIYF
-	TRBV12-3/TRBV12-4	TRBJ1-4	many	TGTGCCAGCAGTTTCTCCGCGGCTAATGAAAAACTGTTTTTT	CASSFSAANEKLFF